The source of this T cell receptor (beta chain) is a study of radiation and T cells in renal cell carcinoma. Broader study findings: In blood, top tumor clones expanded by 2 weeks, shrinking by 4. Baseline intratumoral clonotype presence is unknown without pretreatment biopsies.

Trimming took 6 bases from V and 2 from J, leaving 16 bases between them. The CDR3 has 15 residues. CDR1 and CDR2 (germline): MNHEY, SVGAGI. Clones were read by immunoSEQ multiplex PCR, and TCRdb kept only the in-frame ones, dropping some. The sample holds about 130,000 clones; 88% are singletons and the top ten take over 4.5%. Indicated time point: blood 2 weeks post-SBRT. Indicated treatment: 15 Gy SBRT to primary tumor, nephrectomy 4 weeks later. Clear cell pathology was present in this patient's renal cell carcinoma. In regard to this clone: Its specificity is unknown.

The chain recombines TRBV6-5 with TRBJ1-2; possibly TRBD1 for D (5 bases). This receptor was identified in a woman aged 70 to 79 with renal cell carcinoma. The specimen comprised blood, sampled from a patient whose treatment included radiotherapy and nephrectomy. For the CDR3, the DNA is TGTGCCAGCAGACCGGGGCCTAGGCAGAACTATGGCTACACCTTC. It yields the protein CASRPGPRQNYGYTF.